This T cell receptor beta chain was documented in a study of shared clonotypes between healthy human individuals. Notes on the study in general: Roughly 5.3% of naive CD4 clonotypes were common to a few donors. Rarefaction revealed incomplete sorted-subset sequencing despite large depth.

For this clone: Its target is not known.

Sorted-subset replicate PCRs used about 200 ng DNA, 30,000 or so T cell genomes. The repertoire was sequenced with immunoSEQ multiplex PCR; TCRdb's copy has only in-frame clones and lacks some. The top ten clones hold around 1.5% of a sample with some 980,000 clones, about 80% of them seen once. Donors, healthy HIV-negative adults, lacked recent acute infections or vaccinations. Source material: memory CD4+ T cells sorted from blood. The subset: CD45RA-negative fraction. This TCR derives from a young man in good health.

Written as DNA, the CDR3 is TGTGCCAGTAGTATAAAAAGGGGGACAGGGCTCTTCCCCACCAAAAACATTCAGTACTTC. This codes for CASSIKRGTGLFPTKNIQYF. The rearrangement uses TRBV19 and TRBJ2-4; TRBD1 agrees at 9 bases. V dropped 2 bases and J dropped 2; count of bases not matched to a gene: 16. The CDR3 loop spans 20 amino acids. CDR1 is LNHDA and CDR2 is SQIVND in the germline V gene (reference sequence).